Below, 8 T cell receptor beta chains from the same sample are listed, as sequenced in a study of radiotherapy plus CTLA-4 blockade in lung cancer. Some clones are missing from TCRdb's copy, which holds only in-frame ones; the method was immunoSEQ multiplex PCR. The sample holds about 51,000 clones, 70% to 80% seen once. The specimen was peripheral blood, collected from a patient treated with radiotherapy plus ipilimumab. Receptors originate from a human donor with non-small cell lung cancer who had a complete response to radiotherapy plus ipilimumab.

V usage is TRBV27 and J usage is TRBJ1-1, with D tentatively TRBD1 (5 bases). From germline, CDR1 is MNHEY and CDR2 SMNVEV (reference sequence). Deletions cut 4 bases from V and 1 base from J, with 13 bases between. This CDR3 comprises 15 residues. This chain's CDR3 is CASSSRKGANTEAFF. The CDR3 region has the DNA TGTGCCAGCAGTTCTCGGAAAGGGGCGAACACTGAAGCTTTCTTT.

The CDR3 region is CASNPHDRGQSTEAFF. CDR3 DNA sequence: TGTGCCAGCAACCCTCATGACAGGGGGCAGAGCACTGAAGCTTTCTTT. This chain joins TRBV6-6 and TRBJ1-1, with TRBD1 identical over 10 bases. Germline V lookup: CDR1 MNHNY, CDR2 SVGAGI (reference sequence). This CDR3 has 16 amino acids. With V trimmed by 7 bases and J by 4 bases, 12 bases remained unmatched.

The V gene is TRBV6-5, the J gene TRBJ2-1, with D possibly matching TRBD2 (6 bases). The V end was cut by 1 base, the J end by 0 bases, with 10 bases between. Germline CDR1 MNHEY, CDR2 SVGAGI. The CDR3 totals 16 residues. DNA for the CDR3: TGTGCCAGCAGTTACTTTAGCGGATCCTCCTACAATGAGCAGTTCTTC. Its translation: CASSYFSGSSYNEQFF.

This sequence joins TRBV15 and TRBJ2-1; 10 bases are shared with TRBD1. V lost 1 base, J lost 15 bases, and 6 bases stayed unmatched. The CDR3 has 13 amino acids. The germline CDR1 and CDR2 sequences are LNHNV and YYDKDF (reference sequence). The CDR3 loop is CATSRGGQGIRFF. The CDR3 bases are TGTGCCACCAGCAGAGGGGGACAGGGGATAAGGTTCTTC.

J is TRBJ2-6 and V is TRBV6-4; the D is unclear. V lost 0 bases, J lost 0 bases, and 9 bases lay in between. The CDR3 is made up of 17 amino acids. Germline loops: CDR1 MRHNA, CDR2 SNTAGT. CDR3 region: CASSDSSPGSGANVLTF. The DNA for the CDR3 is TGTGCCAGCAGTGACTCGTCTCCGGGCTCTGGGGCCAACGTCCTGACTTTC.

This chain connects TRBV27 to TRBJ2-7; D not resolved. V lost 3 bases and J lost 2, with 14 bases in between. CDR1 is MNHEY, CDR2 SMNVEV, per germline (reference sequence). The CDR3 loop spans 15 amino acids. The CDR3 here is CASSFSTQVPYEQYF. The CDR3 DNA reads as TGTGCCAGCAGTTTTTCGACTCAAGTCCCCTACGAGCAGTACTTC.

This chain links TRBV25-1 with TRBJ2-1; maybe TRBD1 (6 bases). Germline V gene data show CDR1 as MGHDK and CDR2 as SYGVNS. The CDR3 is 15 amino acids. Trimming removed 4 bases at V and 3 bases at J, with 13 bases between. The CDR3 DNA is TGTGCCAGCAGTGGGGGACACTCCCTCTACAATGAGCAGTTCTTC. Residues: CASSGGHSLYNEQFF.

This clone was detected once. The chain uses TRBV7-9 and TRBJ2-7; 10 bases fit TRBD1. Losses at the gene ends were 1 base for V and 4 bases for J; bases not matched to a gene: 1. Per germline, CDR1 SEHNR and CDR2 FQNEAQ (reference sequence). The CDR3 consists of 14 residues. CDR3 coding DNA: TGTGCCAGCAGCTTAGAGGGACAGGGGTACGAGCAGTACTTC. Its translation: CASSLEGQGYEQYF.